This T cell receptor (beta chain) originates from a study of blood T cell repertoires in COVID-19. Study background: COVID-19 samples collected from the United States, Italy and Spain covered acute and convalescent phases.

How the authors handled the data: Cell counts per sample came from amplifying reference gene primers. Data came from immunoSEQ multiplex PCR; TCRdb stores just in-frame clones and leaves some out. The V and J calls and the clone size are those of that table, but D and trimming were determined from the DNA. The table shows over 200,000 clones, with approximately 84% occurring only once. In germline, CDR1 is MRHNA, CDR2 SNTAGT. V gave up 4 bases and J gave up 4 bases, with 10 bases separating them. This CDR3 spans 13 amino acids. Participants were aged about 18 to 95 years, lived in over 20 US areas, and enrolled virtually. In assigning cohorts, the study relied on participant-reported clinical history. This clone was counted once.

The sequence was obtained from a man younger than 35 who had recovered from COVID-19. The rearrangement links TRBV6-4 to TRBJ1-1; D is ambiguous. Sequencing input: PBMCs or T cells enriched from blood (not recorded which). The CDR3 reads CASSAGGLTEAFF. Here the CDR3 DNA reads TGTGCCAGCAGTGCCGGAGGACTCACTGAAGCTTTCTTT.